Below are 25 T cell receptor beta chains sequenced from a single sample in a study of T cell responses to AZD1222 COVID-19 vaccine. Measured with immunoSEQ multiplex PCR; TCRdb has only the in-frame clones, and not every one. The sample includes roughly 200,000 clones, over 85% of them seen just once. The sequenced sample was peripheral blood, obtained 28 days after the second dose of the MenACWY control vaccine. The receptors were sampled from an adult who received the MenACWY meningococcal vaccine as a control.

This clone was seen only once. The chain couples TRBV6-4 to TRBJ2-2; TRBD2 aligns across 15 bases. The CDR3 is 16 amino acids. Germline V gives CDR1 MRHNA, CDR2 SNTAGT. Losses at the gene ends were 8 bases for V and 4 bases for J; bases not matched to a gene: 5. The CDR3 DNA is TGTGCCAGCCCGGGACTAGCGGGGGGAGGCACCGGGGAGCTGTTTTTT. The encoded protein is CASPGLAGGGTGELFF.

This rearrangement joins TRBV4-2 to TRBJ1-1; D is unresolved. The CDR3 loop spans 15 amino acids. Germline V gene sequence: CDR1 LGHNA, CDR2 YNFKEQ. V was cut by 0 bases and J by 3 bases, with 11 bases left in between. The CDR3 region is CASSQDGLADTEAFF. The DNA for the CDR3 is TGTGCCAGCAGCCAAGATGGTTTGGCAGACACTGAAGCTTTCTTT.

This sequence joins TRBV20-1 and TRBJ1-1; no definite D call. The V gene's germline CDR1 is DFQATT and CDR2 SNEGSKA (reference sequence). V dropped 4 bases and J dropped 2 bases, with 5 bases sitting between them. The length of the CDR3 is 11 residues. The CDR3 is CSAKFNTEAFF. The CDR3 nucleotides are TGCAGTGCTAAATTCAACACTGAAGCTTTCTTT.

The chain combines TRBV7-2 with TRBJ1-3; a weak D match, TRBD1 (6 bases). V was cut by 5 bases and J by 0 bases, with 8 bases left in between. The CDR3 consists of 14 residues. CDR1 SGHTA and CDR2 FQGNSA come from the germline V gene. CDR3 nucleotides: TGTGCCAGCAGCCCGGGGGCCTCTGGAAACACCATATATTTT. As protein: CASSPGASGNTIYF.

J is TRBJ1-1 and V is TRBV6-2 or TRBV6-3, with a tentative D call TRBD1 (6 bases). The germline V gene encodes CDR1 MNHEY and CDR2 SVGEGT. The CDR3 has 14 amino acids. Trimming left V 5 bases short and J 3 bases short, with 13 bases between. The CDR3 loop reads CASSPLTGYTEAFF. CDR3 in DNA: TGTGCCAGCAGTCCCCTGACAGGCTACACTGAAGCTTTCTTT.

The rearrangement joins TRBV19 to TRBJ1-2, with no clear D. CDR3 length equals 16 residues. V was cut by 6 bases and J by 2 bases, with 19 bases left in between. The germline V gene encodes CDR1 LNHDA and CDR2 SQIVND (reference sequence). In nucleotides, the CDR3 is TGTGCCAGTAGCTACTTCCAGGCCGACTCAAACTATGGCTACACCTTC. Translated, it gives CASSYFQADSNYGYTF.

The DNA for the CDR3 is TGTGCCAGCTCACCACCAGAGGTGGAGACCCAGTACTTC. This translates into CASSPPEVETQYF. The V and J genes are TRBV18 and TRBJ2-5, with D unresolved. The CDR3 totals 13 residues. V gave up 0 bases and J gave up 5 bases, with 7 bases separating them. Germline-derived CDR1 and CDR2 are KGHSH and LQKENI.

The chain links TRBV19 to TRBJ2-5; D is perhaps TRBD1 (5 bases). The CDR3 runs to 14 residues. Per germline, CDR1 LNHDA and CDR2 SQIVND (reference sequence). Between the trimmed V and J ends, which lost 3 bases and 2 bases, there was a span of 10 bases. In nucleotides, the CDR3 is TGTGCCAGTAGTATGGGGCAGGAGCAAGAGACCCAGTACTTC. Translation gives CASSMGQEQETQYF.

The chain recombines TRBV29-1 with TRBJ1-3; D is unclear. With 5 bases removed from V and 0 bases from J, the gap between germline ends came to 5 bases. From germline, CDR1 is SQVTM and CDR2 ANQGSEA. CDR3 size: 12 residues. This CDR3 reads CSVRVSGNTIYF. In DNA, the CDR3 is TGCAGCGTTCGGGTCTCTGGAAACACCATATATTTT.

CDR3 protein: CASSDSIGSGANVLTF. The CDR3 bases are TGTGCCAGCAGTGACTCTATAGGCTCTGGGGCCAACGTCCTGACTTTC. V and J are TRBV6-4 and TRBJ2-6; D gene unclear. The V end lost 0 bases, the J end lost 0 bases, and 6 bases lay between the germline ends. Germline CDR1 and CDR2: MRHNA and SNTAGT. The CDR3 covers 16 residues.

This chain uses TRBV3-1 (or the pseudogene TRBV3-2) with TRBJ1-1; tentative D call: TRBD1 (6 bases). Deletions cut 4 bases from V and 11 bases from J, with 23 bases between. This CDR3 region has 15 residues. Looked up from germline, CDR1 is LGHDT and CDR2 is YNNKEL (reference sequence). The CDR3 spells CASSRESRSRGSAFF. DNA for the CDR3: TGTGCCAGCAGCCGAGAAAGCCGATCCAGGGGTAGTGCTTTCTTT.

The V and J genes are TRBV6-5 and TRBJ1-1, with 8 bases identical to TRBD1. Germline V gives CDR1 MNHEY, CDR2 SVGAGI. V lost 6 bases and J lost 1; bases outside the gene matches: 7. CDR3 length: 15 residues. CDR3 coding DNA: TGTGCCAGCAGGGGCAGGGGGCAGGCGAACACTGAAGCTTTCTTT. It codes for CASRGRGQANTEAFF.

The V and J genes are TRBV11-3 and TRBJ1-1, with 9 bases identical to TRBD1. The V segment lost 4 bases and the J segment 0 bases; nucleotides outside the gene matches: 3. The CDR3 extends over 15 amino acids. Germline assignment: CDR1 SGHNT and CDR2 YENEEA. This CDR3 is CASSWGTGMNTEAFF. The CDR3 region has the DNA TGTGCCAGCAGCTGGGGGACAGGGATGAACACTGAAGCTTTCTTT.

V is TRBV7-9 and J is TRBJ1-2; D unresolved. The germline V gene encodes CDR1 SEHNR and CDR2 FQNEAQ (reference sequence). CDR3 length: 10 residues. Trimming left V 11 bases short and J 3 bases short, with 7 bases between. The CDR3 coding sequence is TGTGCCGTCTCCGACTATGGCTACACCTTC. It yields the protein CAVSDYGYTF.

The gene calls are TRBV5-1 and TRBJ2-2; D is undetermined. The CDR3 length is 17 residues. CDR1 SGHRS and CDR2 YFSETQ come from the germline V gene. V was trimmed by 0 bases and J by 4 bases, leaving 16 bases between them. The CDR3 DNA reads TGCGCCAGCAGCTTGGAGTTTAGGCAGAGAATCACCGGGGAGCTGTTTTTT. It specifies CASSLEFRQRITGELFF. Using reference TRBV5-1 and TRBJ2-2 for the parts outside the CDR3, the full variable domain is KAGVTQTPRYLIKTRGQQVTLSCSPISGHRSVSWYQQTPGQGLQFLFEYFSETQRNKGNFPGRFSGRQFSNSRSEMNVSTLELGDSALYLCASSLEFRQRITGELFFGEGSRLTVL.

J is TRBJ2-2 and V is TRBV7-9, with no clear D. The germline V gene has CDR1 SEHNR and CDR2 FQNEAQ (reference sequence). CDR3 size: 14 residues. Trimming removed 1 base from V and 5 bases from J, with 8 bases in between. In DNA, the CDR3 is TGTGCCAGCAGCTTAGGGCAGGTTACCGGGGAGCTGTTTTTT. Amino acids: CASSLGQVTGELFF.

The chain is built from TRBV19 and TRBJ1-2; possible D gene TRBD1, 6 bases. Germline V CDR1 and CDR2: LNHDA, SQIVND (reference sequence). This CDR3 is 16 amino acids long. V dropped 1 base and J dropped 4 bases, with 16 bases sitting between them. The CDR3 region has the DNA TGTGCCAGTAGTATAGGGGGGCAGGGGAGTCTCTATGGCTACACCTTC. Translated, it gives CASSIGGQGSLYGYTF.

The V call is TRBV11-2, the J call TRBJ1-2; D is unclear. This CDR3 spans 15 amino acids. The germline CDR1 and CDR2 sequences are SGHAT and FQNNGV. V was trimmed by 5 bases and J by 1 base, leaving 14 bases between them. For the CDR3, the DNA is TGTGCCAGCAGCCTAATCCGGACGGTTAACTATGGCTACACCTTC. It encodes CASSLIRTVNYGYTF.

The chain couples TRBV7-8 to TRBJ1-1; D gene uncertain. V lost 3 bases to trimming and J lost 3 bases, with 14 bases between them. Germline CDR1 and CDR2: SGHVS and FQNEAQ. The CDR3 contains 15 residues. The CDR3 region is CASSFLRGVDTEAFF. Here the CDR3 DNA reads TGTGCCAGCAGCTTTCTTCGGGGTGTTGACACTGAAGCTTTCTTT. Based on the CDR3 plus reference TRBV7-8 and TRBJ1-1, the full variable domain is GAGVSQSPRYKVAKRGQDVALRCDPISGHVSLFWYQQALGQGPEFLTYFQNEAQLDKSGLPSDRFFAERPEGSVSTLKIQRTQQEDSAVYLCASSFLRGVDTEAFFGQGTRLTVV.

The rearrangement joins TRBV10-2 to TRBJ1-1; D ambiguous. The CDR3 is 13 residues long. CDR1 WSHSY and CDR2 SAAADI come from the germline V gene. V was shortened by 5 bases and J by 0 bases, with 7 bases between the two germline ends. Here the CDR3 DNA reads TGCGCCAGCAGTACAGCAATGAACACTGAAGCTTTCTTT. Encoded protein: CASSTAMNTEAFF.

V is TRBV2 and J is TRBJ1-5, with D uncertain. V lost 8 bases, J lost 5 bases, and 13 bases lay in between. Germline V CDR1 and CDR2: SNHLY, FYNNEI. The CDR3 is 13 residues long. The CDR3 sequence: CASRFRGDQPQHF. The CDR3 nucleotides are TGTGCCAGCCGTTTTCGGGGAGATCAGCCCCAGCATTTT.

This clone was seen a handful of times. V usage is TRBV4-2 and J usage is TRBJ1-4, with D perhaps TRBD1 (6 bases). Germline V gives CDR1 LGHNA, CDR2 YNFKEQ. V lost 0 bases and J lost 6, with 11 bases in between. This CDR3 is 15 amino acids long. In nucleotides, the CDR3 is TGTGCCAGCAGCCAAGAGGGCAGGGGTGATGAAAAACTGTTTTTT. It yields the protein CASSQEGRGDEKLFF.

This clone was picked up one time. The gene calls are TRBV3-1 (or the pseudogene TRBV3-2) and TRBJ1-2; unclear D gene. The ends were cut back, 3 bases at V and 9 bases at J, with 11 bases in the middle. This CDR3 contains 12 residues. CDR1 and CDR2 (germline): LGHDT, YNNKEL (reference sequence). DNA for the CDR3: TGTGCCAGCAGCCAGGGTAGAATAAGCTACACCTTC. It codes for CASSQGRISYTF.

This clone has just one count. The V and J genes are TRBV7-6 and TRBJ2-1, with unresolved D. The germline V gene encodes CDR1 SGHVS and CDR2 FNYEAQ. Between the trimmed V and J ends, which lost 5 bases and 4 bases, there was a span of 9 bases. This CDR3 spans 13 amino acids. CDR3 loop: CASSKSQYNEQFF. The DNA for the CDR3 is TGTGCCAGCAGCAAAAGTCAGTACAATGAGCAGTTCTTC.

The V call is TRBV20-1, the J call TRBJ2-6; D gene unclear. The CDR3 consists of 15 residues. Trimming took 3 bases from V and 0 from J, leaving 9 bases between them. The germline gives CDR1 DFQATT, CDR2 SNEGSKA (reference sequence). Here the CDR3 reads CSASRSNSGANVLTF. The DNA for the CDR3 is TGCAGTGCTAGTCGTTCCAACTCTGGGGCCAACGTCCTGACTTTC.